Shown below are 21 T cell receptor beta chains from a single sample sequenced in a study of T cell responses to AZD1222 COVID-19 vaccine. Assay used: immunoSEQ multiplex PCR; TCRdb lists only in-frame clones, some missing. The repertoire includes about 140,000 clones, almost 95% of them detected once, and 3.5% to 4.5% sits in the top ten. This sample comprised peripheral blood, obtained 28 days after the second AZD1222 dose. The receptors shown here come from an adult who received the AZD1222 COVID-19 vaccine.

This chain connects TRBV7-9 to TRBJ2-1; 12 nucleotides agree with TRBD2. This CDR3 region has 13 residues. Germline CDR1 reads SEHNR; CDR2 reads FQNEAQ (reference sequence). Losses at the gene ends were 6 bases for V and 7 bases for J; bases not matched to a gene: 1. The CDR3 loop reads CASRTSGSNEQFF. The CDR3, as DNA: TGTGCCAGCAGGACTAGCGGGAGTAATGAGCAGTTCTTC.

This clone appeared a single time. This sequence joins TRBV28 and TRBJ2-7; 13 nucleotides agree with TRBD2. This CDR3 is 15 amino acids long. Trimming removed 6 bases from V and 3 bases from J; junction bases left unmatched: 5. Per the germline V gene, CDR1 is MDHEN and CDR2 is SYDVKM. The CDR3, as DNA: TGTGCCAGCAGCGGACTAGCGGGAGTAGGCTACGAGCAGTACTTC. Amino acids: CASSGLAGVGYEQYF.

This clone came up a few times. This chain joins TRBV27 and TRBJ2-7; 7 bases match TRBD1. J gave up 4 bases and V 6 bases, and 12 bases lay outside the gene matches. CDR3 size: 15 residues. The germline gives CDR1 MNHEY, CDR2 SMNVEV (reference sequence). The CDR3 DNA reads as TGTGCCAGCAGCTCCCTGGGACAGCCGGCTTACGAGCAGTACTTC. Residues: CASSSLGQPAYEQYF.

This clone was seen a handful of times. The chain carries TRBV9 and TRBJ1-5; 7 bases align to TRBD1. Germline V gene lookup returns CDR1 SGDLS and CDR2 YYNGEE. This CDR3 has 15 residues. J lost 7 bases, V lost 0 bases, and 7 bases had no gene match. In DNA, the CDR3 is TGTGCCAGCAGCGTAGACCACCGAGGGGGCCAGCCCCAGCATTTT. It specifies CASSVDHRGGQPQHF.

CDR3 bases: TGTGCCAGCAGAAAGTGGACTAGCGGGCTAAATGAGCAGTTCTTC. Protein: CASRKWTSGLNEQFF. The V call is TRBV6-5, the J call TRBJ2-1, with 11 bases lining up with TRBD2. The length of the CDR3 is 15 residues. With 6 bases clipped from V and 7 bases from J, the junction kept 8 bases outside the gene matches. Germline-derived CDR1 and CDR2 are MNHEY and SVGAGI.

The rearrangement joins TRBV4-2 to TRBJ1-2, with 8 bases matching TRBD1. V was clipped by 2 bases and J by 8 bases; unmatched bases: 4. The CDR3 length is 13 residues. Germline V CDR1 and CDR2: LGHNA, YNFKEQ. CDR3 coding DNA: TGTGCCAGCAGCCAACAGGGGGCTTACGGCTACACCTTC. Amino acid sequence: CASSQQGAYGYTF.

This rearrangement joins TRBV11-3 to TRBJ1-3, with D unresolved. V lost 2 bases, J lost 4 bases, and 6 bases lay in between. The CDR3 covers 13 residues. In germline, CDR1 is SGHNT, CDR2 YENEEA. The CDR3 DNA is TGTGCCAGCAGCTTAACCGAAGGAAACACCATATATTTT. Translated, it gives CASSLTEGNTIYF.

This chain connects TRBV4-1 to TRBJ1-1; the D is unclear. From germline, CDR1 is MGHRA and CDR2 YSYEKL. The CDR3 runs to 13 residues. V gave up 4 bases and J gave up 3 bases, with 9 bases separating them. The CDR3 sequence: CASSRGLHTEAFF. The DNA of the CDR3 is TGCGCCAGCAGCCGGGGTTTGCACACTGAAGCTTTCTTT.

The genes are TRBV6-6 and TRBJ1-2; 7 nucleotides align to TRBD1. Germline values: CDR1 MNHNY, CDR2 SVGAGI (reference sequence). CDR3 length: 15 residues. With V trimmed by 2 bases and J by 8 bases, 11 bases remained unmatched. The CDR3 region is CASSYATGTLGGYTF. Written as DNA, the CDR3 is TGTGCCAGCAGTTACGCGACAGGGACCCTTGGGGGCTACACCTTC.

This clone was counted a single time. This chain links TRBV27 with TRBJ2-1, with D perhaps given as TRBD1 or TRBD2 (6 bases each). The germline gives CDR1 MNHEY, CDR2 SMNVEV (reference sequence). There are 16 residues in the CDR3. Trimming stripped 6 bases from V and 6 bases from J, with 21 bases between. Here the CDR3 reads CASRQSGTHSGNEQFF. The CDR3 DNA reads TGTGCCAGCAGACAATCCGGGACACATAGCGGCAATGAGCAGTTCTTC.

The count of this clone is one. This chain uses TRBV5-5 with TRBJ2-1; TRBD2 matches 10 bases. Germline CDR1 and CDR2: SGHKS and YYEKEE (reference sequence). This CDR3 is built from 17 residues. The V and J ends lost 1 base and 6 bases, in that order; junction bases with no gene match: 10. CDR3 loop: CASSLPPLPSGSNEQFF. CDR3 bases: TGTGCCAGCAGCTTGCCCCCTCTTCCTAGCGGGAGCAATGAGCAGTTCTTC.

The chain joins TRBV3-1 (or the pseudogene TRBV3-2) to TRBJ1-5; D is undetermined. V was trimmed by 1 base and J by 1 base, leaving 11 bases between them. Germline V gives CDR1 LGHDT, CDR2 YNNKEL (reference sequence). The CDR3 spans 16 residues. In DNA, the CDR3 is TGTGCCAGCAGCCAAGGACCGGGAATAAGCAATCAGCCCCAGCATTTT. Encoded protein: CASSQGPGISNQPQHF.

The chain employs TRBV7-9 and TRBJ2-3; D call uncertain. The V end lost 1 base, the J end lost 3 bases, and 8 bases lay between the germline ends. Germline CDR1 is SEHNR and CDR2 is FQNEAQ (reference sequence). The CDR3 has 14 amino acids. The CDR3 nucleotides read TGTGCCAGCAGCTTAGGCATGGTGACAGATACGCAGTATTTT. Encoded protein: CASSLGMVTDTQYF.

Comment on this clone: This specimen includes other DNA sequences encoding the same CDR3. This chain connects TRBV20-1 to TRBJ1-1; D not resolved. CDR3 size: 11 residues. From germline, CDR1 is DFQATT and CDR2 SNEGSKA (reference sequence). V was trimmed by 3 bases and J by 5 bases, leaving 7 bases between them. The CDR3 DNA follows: TGCAGTGCTAGGCCCGGGACTGAAGCTTTCTTT. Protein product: CSARPGTEAFF.

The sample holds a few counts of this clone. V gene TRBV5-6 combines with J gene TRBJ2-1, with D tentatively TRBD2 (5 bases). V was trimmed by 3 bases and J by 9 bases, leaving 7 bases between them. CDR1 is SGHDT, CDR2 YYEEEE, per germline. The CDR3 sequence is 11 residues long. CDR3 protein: CASSSSSEQFF. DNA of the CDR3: TGTGCCAGCAGCTCTAGCAGTGAGCAGTTCTTC. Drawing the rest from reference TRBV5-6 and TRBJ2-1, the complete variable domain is DAGVTQSPTHLIKTRGQQVTLRCSPKSGHDTVSWYQQALGQGPQFIFQYYEEEERQRGNFPDRFSGHQFPNYSSELNVNALLLGDSALYLCASSSSSEQFFGPGTRLTVL.

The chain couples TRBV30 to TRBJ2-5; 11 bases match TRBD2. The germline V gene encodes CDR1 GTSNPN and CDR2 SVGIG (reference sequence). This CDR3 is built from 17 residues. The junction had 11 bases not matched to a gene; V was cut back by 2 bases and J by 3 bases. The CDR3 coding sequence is TGTGCCTGGAGTCACGCGGGTAGCGGGAGGGCCAAAGAGACCCAGTACTTC. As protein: CAWSHAGSGRAKETQYF.

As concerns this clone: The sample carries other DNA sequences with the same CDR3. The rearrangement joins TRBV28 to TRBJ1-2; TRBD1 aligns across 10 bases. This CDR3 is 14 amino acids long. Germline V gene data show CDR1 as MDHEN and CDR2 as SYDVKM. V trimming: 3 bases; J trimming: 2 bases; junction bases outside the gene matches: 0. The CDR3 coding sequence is TGTGCCAGCAGTTTGGGACAGGGGAACTATGGCTACACCTTC. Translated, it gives CASSLGQGNYGYTF.

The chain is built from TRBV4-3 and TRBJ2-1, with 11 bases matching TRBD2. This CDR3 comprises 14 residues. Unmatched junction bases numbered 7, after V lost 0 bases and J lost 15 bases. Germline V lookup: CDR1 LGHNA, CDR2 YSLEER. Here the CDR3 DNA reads TGCGCCAGCAGCCAAGATCGTAGCGGGAGGGCCCGGTTCTTC. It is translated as CASSQDRSGRARFF.

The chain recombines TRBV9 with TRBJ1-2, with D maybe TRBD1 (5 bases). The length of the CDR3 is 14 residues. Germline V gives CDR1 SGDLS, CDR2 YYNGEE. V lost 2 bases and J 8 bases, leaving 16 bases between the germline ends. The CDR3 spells CASSVDTRPQGYTF. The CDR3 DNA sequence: TGTGCCAGCAGCGTGGACACGCGACCCCAGGGCTACACCTTC.

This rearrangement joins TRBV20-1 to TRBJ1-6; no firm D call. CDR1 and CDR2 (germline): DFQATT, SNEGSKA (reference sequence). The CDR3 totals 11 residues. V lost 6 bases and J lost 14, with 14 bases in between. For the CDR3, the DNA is TGCAGTGCAACCAGGAAAATGACCCTCCACTTT. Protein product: CSATRKMTLHF.

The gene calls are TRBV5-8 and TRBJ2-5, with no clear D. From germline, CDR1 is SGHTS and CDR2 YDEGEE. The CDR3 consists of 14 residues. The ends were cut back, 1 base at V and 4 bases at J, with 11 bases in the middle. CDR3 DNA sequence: TGTGCCAGCAGCTTGTGGCAGCTCGGAGAGACCCAGTACTTC. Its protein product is CASSLWQLGETQYF.